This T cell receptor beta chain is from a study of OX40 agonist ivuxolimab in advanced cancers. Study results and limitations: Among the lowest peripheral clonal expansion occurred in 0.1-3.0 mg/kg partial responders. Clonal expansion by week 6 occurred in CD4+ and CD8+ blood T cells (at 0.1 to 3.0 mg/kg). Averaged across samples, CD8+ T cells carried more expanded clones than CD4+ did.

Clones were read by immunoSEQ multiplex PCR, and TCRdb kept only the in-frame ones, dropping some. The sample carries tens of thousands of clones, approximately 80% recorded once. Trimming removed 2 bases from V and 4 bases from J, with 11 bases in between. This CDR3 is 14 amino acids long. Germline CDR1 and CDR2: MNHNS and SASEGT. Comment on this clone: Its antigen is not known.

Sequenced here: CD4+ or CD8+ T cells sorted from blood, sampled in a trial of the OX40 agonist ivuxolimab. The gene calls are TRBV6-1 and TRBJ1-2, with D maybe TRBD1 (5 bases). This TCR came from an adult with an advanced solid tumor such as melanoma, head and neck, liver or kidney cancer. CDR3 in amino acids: CASSEFSGTYGYTF. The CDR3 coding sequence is TGTGCCAGCAGTGAATTTAGTGGGACCTATGGCTACACCTTC.